This TCR beta chain originates from a study of blood T cells in healthy people across ages. Germline CDR1 SEHNR, CDR2 FQNEAQ (reference sequence). This CDR3 has 15 amino acids. Trimming took 8 bases from V and 2 from J; bases not matched to a gene: 11. Overall study results and limits: Across samples, TCR beta diversity tracked strongly with naive T cell percentage. Calculation of diversity from one million T cells yielded estimates considered to be underestimates. Not knowing donor CMV status may have confounded expanded clonotype changes.

A second PCR of about 7 to 12 cycles used a sample-barcoded 5' primer and a J-beta primer mix. TCRdb analysed the 5' RACE reads with MiXCR anew, one entry per CDR3 protein. Of approximately 940,000 distinct CDR3 sequences in the sample, around 49% were seen once. In the case of this clonotype: Its antigen is not known.

This clonotype was sampled from a man aged 30-40 years in good health. Sequencing used blood. This chain joins TRBV7-9 and TRBJ2-7; 8 bases match TRBD1. The chain's CDR3 is CASGKTGDPTYEQYF. CDR3 sequence (DNA): TGTGCCAGCGGCAAGACAGGGGATCCAACCTACGAGCAGTACTTC.